Following are 30 T cell receptor beta chains from one sample sequenced in a study. TCRdb reanalysed the RT-PCR reads using MiXCR and keeps one entry per CDR3 protein. Of about 700,000 distinct CDR3 sequences listed, 14% are singletons. Input material: memory CD4+ T cells from blood. The receptors stem from a female donor in good health, serving as a healthy control.

At least ten counts were recorded for this clonotype. This rearrangement joins TRBV7-2 to TRBJ2-7; D is undetermined. The germline CDR1 and CDR2 sequences are SGHTA and FQGNSA. V was pared by 1 base and J by 4 bases, with 8 bases between. The CDR3 contains 13 residues. DNA of the CDR3: TGTGCCAGCAGCTTAGGCGCGCCGTACGAGCAGTACTTC. Its protein is CASSLGAPYEQYF.

The genes are TRBV30 and TRBJ1-5, with TRBD1 identical over 11 bases. This CDR3 has 15 residues. Germline V gene lookup returns CDR1 GTSNPN and CDR2 SVGIG (reference sequence). V was pared by 2 bases and J by 6 bases, with 6 bases of the junction left unmatched. The CDR3 sequence is CAWSPWDRGTQPQHF. DNA for the CDR3: TGTGCCTGGAGTCCCTGGGACAGGGGGACTCAGCCCCAGCATTTT.

This chain connects TRBV20-1 to TRBJ2-3; a possible D gene is TRBD1 (6 bases). V shed 3 bases and J shed 11 bases, with 18 bases lying between them. CDR3 length: 13 residues. In germline, CDR1 is DFQATT, CDR2 SNEGSKA (reference sequence). The CDR3 sequence is CSASDRQGRRQYF. DNA of the CDR3: TGCAGTGCTAGTGACCGTCAGGGGCGTCGGCAGTATTTT.

This clonotype occurred a few times. The rearrangement links TRBV7-2 to TRBJ2-1, with 7 positions matching TRBD2. Germline CDR1 SGHTA, CDR2 FQGNSA. The CDR3 contains 13 residues. The junction had 7 bases not matched to a gene; V was cut back by 5 bases and J by 9 bases. CDR3 nucleotide sequence: TGTGCCAGCAGCGCTGTTCAGCGGGGTGAGCAGTTCTTC. Amino acids: CASSAVQRGEQFF.

In its sample, this clonotype was seen many times. The gene calls are TRBV6-5 and TRBJ1-4, with TRBD1 matching over 7 bases. J gave up 8 bases and V 7 bases, and 10 bases lay outside the gene matches. In germline, CDR1 is MNHEY, CDR2 SVGAGI. The CDR3 covers 14 residues. DNA of the CDR3: TGTGCCAGCAAACTACAGGGGAGAGGGGAAAAACTGTTTTTT. It translates to CASKLQGRGEKLFF.

At least ten counts were recorded for this clonotype. The V and J genes are TRBV20-1 and TRBJ2-2; TRBD2 matches at 14 bases. CDR3 size: 17 residues. Trimming took 5 bases from V and 7 from J; bases not matched to a gene: 12. CDR1 is DFQATT and CDR2 is SNEGSKA in the germline V gene (reference sequence). DNA for the CDR3: TGCAGTGCTCGGCCGACTAGCGGGGGGGTCTCAGGCGGGGAGCTGTTTTTT. Protein: CSARPTSGGVSGGELFF.

CDR3 DNA sequence: TGTGCCAGTAGCACTACAGGGTCCAGTCTCTCCTACAATGAGCAGTTCTTC. This translates into CASSTTGSSLSYNEQFF. This chain connects TRBV19 to TRBJ2-1; possible D gene TRBD1, 6 bases. The CDR3 totals 17 residues. The germline CDR1 and CDR2 sequences are LNHDA and SQIVND (reference sequence). Deletions cut 6 bases from V and 0 bases from J, with 18 bases between.

The genes are TRBV6-1 and TRBJ1-2, with D unclear. The V end was cut by 4 bases, the J end by 3 bases, with 6 bases between. There are 12 residues in the CDR3. Germline V gives CDR1 MNHNS, CDR2 SASEGT. As DNA, the CDR3 is TGTGCCAGCAGTGTGCTCGACTATGGCTACACCTTC. Translated: CASSVLDYGYTF.

In its sample, this clonotype was seen many times. This sequence joins TRBV29-1 and TRBJ2-2, with TRBD1 matching 8 bases. CDR3 length: 14 amino acids. Germline V gene data show CDR1 as SQVTM and CDR2 as ANQGSEA. V shed 6 bases, J shed 4 bases, and the junction held 7 bases outside the gene matches. In DNA, the CDR3 is TGCAGCGTGCGGGACAGGACCGGCACCGGGGAGCTGTTTTTT. Encoded protein: CSVRDRTGTGELFF.

The V and J genes are TRBV7-2 and TRBJ2-3; D is undetermined. Trimming left V 1 base short and J 2 bases short, with 10 bases between. This CDR3 spans 15 amino acids. From germline, CDR1 is SGHTA and CDR2 FQGNSA. The CDR3 sequence: CASSLVGSYTDTQYF. The CDR3 coding sequence is TGTGCCAGCAGCTTAGTGGGGTCATACACAGATACGCAGTATTTT.

The chain uses TRBV6-2 or TRBV6-3 and TRBJ2-5, with D hard to call. CDR3 length: 15 amino acids. The V end lost 3 bases, the J end lost 7 bases, and 18 bases lay between the germline ends. Germline values: CDR1 MNHEY, CDR2 SVGEGT. This CDR3 reads CASSYSSLRLGTQYF. DNA of the CDR3: TGTGCCAGCAGTTATAGCTCCCTAAGGCTAGGGACCCAGTACTTC.

This chain joins TRBV3-1 and TRBJ1-2; perhaps TRBD1 as D (6 bases). This CDR3 has 14 amino acids. The germline CDR1 and CDR2 sequences are LGHDT and YNNKEL (reference sequence). V lost 3 bases and J lost 7, with 15 bases in between. The CDR3 spells CASSQGQGNRGYTF. CDR3 DNA: TGTGCCAGCAGCCAGGGGCAGGGGAACCGTGGCTACACCTTC.

V gene TRBV7-2 combines with J gene TRBJ2-7, with TRBD1 matching over 9 bases. Losses at the gene ends were 5 bases for V and 11 bases for J; bases not matched to a gene: 13. Germline V CDR1 and CDR2: SGHTA, FQGNSA. The CDR3 runs to 14 residues. The CDR3 protein is CASSRSGTGPSEYF. CDR3 nucleotides: TGTGCCAGCAGCCGAAGCGGGACAGGGCCTTCGGAGTACTTC.

This clonotype was found a few times. The chain combines TRBV6-2 or TRBV6-3 with TRBJ1-2, with TRBD1 matching 11 bases. The germline CDR1 and CDR2 sequences are MNHEY and SVGEGT. The CDR3 sequence is 16 residues long. V shed 0 bases and J 4 bases; nucleotides not matched to a gene: 4. This CDR3 reads CASSYSRTGGIYGYTF. The CDR3 coding sequence is TGTGCCAGCAGTTACTCGAGGACAGGGGGCATCTATGGCTACACCTTC.

This clonotype was detected many times. The rearrangement links TRBV5-6 to TRBJ2-3; TRBD2 aligns across 10 bases. This CDR3 is built from 15 residues. Trimming removed 1 base from V and 4 bases from J; junction bases left unmatched: 3. Germline V lookup: CDR1 SGHDT, CDR2 YYEEEE. The CDR3 spells CASSLRSGRADTQYF. The CDR3 DNA reads TGTGCCAGCAGCTTGCGGAGCGGGAGGGCAGATACGCAGTATTTT.

The V call is TRBV27, the J call TRBJ2-1, with 9 bases fitting TRBD2. This CDR3 contains 19 residues. V was pared by 2 bases and J by 0 bases, with 11 bases of the junction left unmatched. Germline V gives CDR1 MNHEY, CDR2 SMNVEV (reference sequence). CDR3: CASSLISSGGRSSYNEQFF. In DNA form, the CDR3 reads TGTGCCAGCAGTTTAATCTCCAGCGGGGGGAGGAGCTCCTACAATGAGCAGTTCTTC.

The rearrangement uses TRBV7-2 and TRBJ2-7; no firm D call. Trimming cost V 2 bases and J 4 bases, with 6 bases left between them. The CDR3 covers 12 residues. CDR1 SGHTA and CDR2 FQGNSA come from the germline V gene. CDR3 sequence reads: CASSLFEYEQYF. CDR3 bases: TGTGCCAGCAGCTTATTTGAGTACGAGCAGTACTTC.

This clonotype was recorded at least ten times. This sequence joins TRBV29-1 and TRBJ2-1; no clear D. Looked up from germline, CDR1 is SQVTM and CDR2 is ANQGSEA. Trimming cost V 4 bases and J 0 bases, with 7 bases left between them. This CDR3 is 13 amino acids long. CDR3 loop: CSVAVSSYNEQFF. The CDR3 DNA reads as TGCAGCGTTGCAGTGAGCTCCTACAATGAGCAGTTCTTC.

This clonotype was observed at least ten times. The V call is TRBV24-1, the J call TRBJ1-5; 9 bases agree with TRBD1. The germline gives CDR1 KGHDR, CDR2 SFDVKD. Trimming removed 10 bases from V and 6 bases from J; junction bases left unmatched: 12. The CDR3 is 15 amino acids. This chain's CDR3 is CATSAGTGSVQPQHF. Written as DNA, the CDR3 is TGTGCCACGAGCGCCGGGACAGGGTCCGTTCAGCCCCAGCATTTT.

The chain has TRBV27 and TRBJ2-7; 7 bases are shared with TRBD1. The ends lost 0 bases at V and 3 bases at J; junction bases unmatched: 8. Germline V gene lookup returns CDR1 MNHEY and CDR2 SMNVEV (reference sequence). CDR3 length: 16 amino acids. The CDR3 sequence is CASSLSRTGFFYEQYF. The CDR3 nucleotides are TGTGCCAGCAGTTTATCACGGACAGGATTCTTCTACGAGCAGTACTTC.

The chain combines TRBV15 with TRBJ2-7; 7 bases line up with TRBD1. The length of the CDR3 is 19 residues. CDR1 and CDR2 (germline): LNHNV, YYDKDF (reference sequence). J gave up 6 bases and V 6 bases, and 26 bases lay outside the gene matches. The CDR3 region has the DNA TGTGCCACCAGTCCCGGAAGGGACAGACCCAATAAAAATTCGGCCGAGCAGTACTTC. This sequence encodes CATSPGRDRPNKNSAEQYF.

The sample holds many counts of this clonotype. The CDR3 is CASSFGQFRETQYF. CDR3 nucleotides: TGCGCCAGCAGTTTCGGACAGTTCAGGGAGACCCAGTACTTC. V is TRBV5-1 and J is TRBJ2-5; D perhaps matches TRBD1 (6 bases). V was cut by 5 bases and J by 5 bases, with 16 bases left in between. This CDR3 is built from 14 residues. Germline assignment: CDR1 SGHRS and CDR2 YFSETQ.

The V call is TRBV20-1, the J call TRBJ1-2; 7 bases fit TRBD1. The CDR3 consists of 14 residues. The J segment lost 2 bases and the V segment lost 1 base, leaving 4 bases of the junction unmatched. Germline lookup yields CDR1 DFQATT and CDR2 SNEGSKA (reference sequence). The CDR3 protein is CSARGLQGNYGYTF. The CDR3 DNA sequence: TGCAGTGCTAGAGGCCTACAGGGGAACTATGGCTACACCTTC.

V usage is TRBV20-1 and J usage is TRBJ2-2; D is undetermined. The germline gives CDR1 DFQATT, CDR2 SNEGSKA (reference sequence). The CDR3 is made up of 13 amino acids. The ends were cut back, 0 bases at V and 4 bases at J, with 6 bases in the middle. CDR3 in amino acids: CSARDITTGELFF. In DNA form, the CDR3 reads TGCAGTGCTAGAGATATCACCACCGGGGAGCTGTTTTTT.

This clonotype was recorded a few times. The chain combines TRBV9 with TRBJ1-4; D unclear. V was trimmed by 0 bases and J by 2 bases, leaving 11 bases between them. The CDR3 totals 16 residues. The germline V gene encodes CDR1 SGDLS and CDR2 YYNGEE. The CDR3 is CASSVGASETNEKLFF. In DNA form, the CDR3 reads TGTGCCAGCAGCGTAGGCGCATCGGAGACTAATGAAAAACTGTTTTTT. The variable domain in full, with the rest retrieved from reference TRBV9 and TRBJ1-4, is DSGVTQTPKHLITATGQRVTLRCSPRSGDLSVYWYQQSLDQGLQFLIQYYNGEERAKGNILERFSAQQFPDLHSELNLSSLELGDSALYFCASSVGASETNEKLFFGSGTQLSVL.

This sequence joins TRBV5-1 and TRBJ2-5, with D possibly being TRBD1 or TRBD2 (5 bases each). Germline-derived CDR1 and CDR2 are SGHRS and YFSETQ. CDR3 length equals 16 residues. V was trimmed by 6 bases and J by 2 bases, leaving 20 bases between them. DNA for the CDR3: TGCGCCAGCAACGACCTTGACGGGACCCGACAAGAGACCCAGTACTTC. Residues: CASNDLDGTRQETQYF.

The chain combines TRBV5-1 with TRBJ2-7, with 8 bases aligning to TRBD1. This CDR3 spans 15 amino acids. In germline, CDR1 is SGHRS, CDR2 YFSETQ. Trimming at V came to 0 bases and at J to 2 bases, leaving 4 bases not matched to a gene. CDR3 sequence: CASSLVTGGAYEQYF. CDR3 coding DNA: TGCGCCAGCAGCTTGGTTACAGGGGGAGCCTACGAGCAGTACTTC.

This clonotype was picked up a small number of times. The CDR3 loop reads CSARTGQNTEAFF. CDR3 bases: TGCAGTGCTAGAACTGGACAGAACACTGAAGCTTTCTTT. The chain is built from TRBV20-1 and TRBJ1-1; possibly TRBD1 for D (5 bases). Germline-derived CDR1 and CDR2 are DFQATT and SNEGSKA (reference sequence). Trimming removed 2 bases from V and 1 base from J, with 8 bases in between. CDR3 length: 13 amino acids.

This clonotype was recorded many times. The chain is built from TRBV20-1 and TRBJ1-2, with TRBD1 matching 7 bases. This CDR3 is built from 13 residues. Germline loops: CDR1 DFQATT, CDR2 SNEGSKA (reference sequence). V was clipped by 7 bases and J by 4 bases; unmatched bases: 9. In DNA form, the CDR3 reads TGCAGTGTCGGAACAGGGGTATCCTATGGCTACACCTTC. Amino acids: CSVGTGVSYGYTF.

The J gene is TRBJ1-4, the V gene TRBV4-1; maybe TRBD1 (6 bases). CDR1 and CDR2 (germline): MGHRA, YSYEKL. The V and J ends lost 4 bases and 4 bases respectively, with 13 bases between them. The CDR3 runs to 15 residues. CDR3 residues: CASSLRTVDNEKLFF. DNA of the CDR3: TGCGCCAGCAGCCTCCGGACAGTAGATAATGAAAAACTGTTTTTT.